This T cell receptor beta chain appears in the sequencing data of a study of blood T cells in healthy people across ages. The authors ran a second PCR of 7 to 11 cycles using a sample-barcoded 5' primer and a J-beta primer mix. TCRdb called the 5' RACE reads again in MiXCR, with one record for every CDR3 protein. The table shows 850,000 to 1,100,000 distinct CDR3 sequences, with roughly two fifths occurring only once. The V gene lost 0 bases and the J gene lost 4 bases, with 10 bases spanning the gap. Per germline, CDR1 MNHEY and CDR2 SMNVEV (reference sequence). This CDR3 has 15 residues. Only a few counts were recorded for this clonotype. Isolation per sample recovered at least 7 million PBMCs. The authors extracted at least 5.5 micrograms of total RNA per sample.

The sample was blood. The gene calls are TRBV27 and TRBJ1-5; the D gene is possibly TRBD1 (5 bases). The source is a man in his late teens or twenties in good health. CDR3 coding DNA: TGTGCCAGCAGTTTATCGTCAGGGCGAAATCAGCCCCAGCATTTT. This gives the protein CASSLSSGRNQPQHF.